Given below is one T cell receptor beta chain in context. Generated by immunoSEQ multiplex PCR, the TCRdb table keeps only in-frame clones and is missing some. The repertoire includes a few hundred thousand clones, about 84% of them detected once, and around 7% sits in the top ten. This CDR3 has 15 residues. V was pared by 3 bases and J by 3 bases, with 4 bases of the junction left unmatched. CDR1 and CDR2 from the germline V gene are MDHEN and SYDVKM. The record originates from a study of blood T cell repertoires in COVID-19. As for the study in general: Some COVID-19 samples were acute and others convalescent; all came from the United States, Italy and Spain.

In terms of age and location, participants ranged from about 18 to 95 years and lived in approximately 24 US areas. Participant reports of clinical history set cohort assignment. The clonotype comes from a middle-aged woman with acute COVID-19. The V gene is TRBV28, the J gene TRBJ2-3, with 9 bases matching TRBD2. Sample: PBMCs or T cells enriched from blood (not recorded which). CDR3 sequence (DNA): TGTGCCAGCAGTTTCTCGAGCGGGGGGACAGATACGCAGTATTTT. As protein: CASSFSSGGTDTQYF.